This T cell receptor beta chain was found in a study of shared T cell receptors in the human thymus. This CDR3 is built from 15 residues. Germline values: CDR1 PRHDT, CDR2 FYEKMQ (reference sequence). The V gene end was trimmed by 5 bases and the J gene end by 8 bases; junction bases not matched to a gene: 9. Here immunoSEQ multiplex PCR was the method, and the copy in TCRdb shows in-frame clones only, minus some. The data hold roughly 550,000 clones, with about four fifths observed a single time. These records were also assigned to another study, of human thymus T cells. That work adds: Blood and thymic repertoires both appeared biased in V and J gene usage.

Sequenced sample: thymocytes. The chain uses TRBV13 and TRBJ2-1, with TRBD2 matching over 10 bases. The sequence was obtained from a boy in the first two years of life with a congenital heart defect. CDR3 region: CASSPSGGVSDEQFF. The DNA for the CDR3 is TGTGCCAGCAGCCCCAGCGGGGGGGTGAGCGATGAGCAGTTCTTC.